This T cell receptor beta chain was sequenced in a study of long-term antiretroviral therapy in people with HIV. Survey level was the resolution at which the v3.0 immunoSEQ assay ran. The assay was immunoSEQ multiplex PCR, and TCRdb's table has in-frame clones only and misses some. The sample includes more than 15,000 clones, 85% to 90% seen only once; the top ten take approximately 12%. A minimum of one pre-ART and two post-ART PBMC samples existed for each donor. The CDR3 is 15 amino acids. After removal of 5 bases from V and 2 bases from J, the junction contained 8 bases not matched to a gene. Germline-derived CDR1 and CDR2 are SEHNR and FQNEAQ (reference sequence).

V gene TRBV7-9 combines with J gene TRBJ2-5; 7 bases agree with TRBD2. The clonotype was recovered from a man in his fifties or sixties with HIV. Source: unsorted PBMCs, taken 0.7 years before starting antiretroviral therapy. The CDR3 here is CASSPRGTSQETQYF. CDR3 DNA sequence: TGTGCCAGCAGCCCGCGGGGGACTTCGCAAGAGACCCAGTACTTC.